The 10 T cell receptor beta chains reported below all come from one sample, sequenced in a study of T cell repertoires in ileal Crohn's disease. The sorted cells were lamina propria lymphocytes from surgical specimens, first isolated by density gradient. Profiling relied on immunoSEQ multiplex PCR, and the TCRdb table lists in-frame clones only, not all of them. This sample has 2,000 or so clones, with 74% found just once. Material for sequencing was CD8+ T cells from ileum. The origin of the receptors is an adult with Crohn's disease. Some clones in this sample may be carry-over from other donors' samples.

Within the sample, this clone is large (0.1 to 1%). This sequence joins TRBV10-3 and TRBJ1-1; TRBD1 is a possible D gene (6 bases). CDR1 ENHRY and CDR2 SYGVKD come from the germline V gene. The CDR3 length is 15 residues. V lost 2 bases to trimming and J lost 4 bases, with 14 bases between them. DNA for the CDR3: TGTGCCATCAGTGAGGCGTACAGGGTGGGCACTGAAGCTTTCTTT. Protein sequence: CAISEAYRVGTEAFF.

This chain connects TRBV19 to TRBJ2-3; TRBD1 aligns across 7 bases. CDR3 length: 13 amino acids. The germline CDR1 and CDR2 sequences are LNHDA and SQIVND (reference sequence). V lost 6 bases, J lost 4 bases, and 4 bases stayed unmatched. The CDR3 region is CASSSQGADTQYF. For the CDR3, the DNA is TGTGCCAGTAGCTCCCAGGGGGCAGATACGCAGTATTTT.

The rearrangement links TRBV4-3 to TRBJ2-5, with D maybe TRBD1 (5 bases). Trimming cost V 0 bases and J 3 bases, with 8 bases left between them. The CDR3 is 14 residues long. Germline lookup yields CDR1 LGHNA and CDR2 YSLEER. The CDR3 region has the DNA TGCGCCAGCAGCCAAGACAGGGTAGAAGAGACCCAGTACTTC. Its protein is CASSQDRVEETQYF.

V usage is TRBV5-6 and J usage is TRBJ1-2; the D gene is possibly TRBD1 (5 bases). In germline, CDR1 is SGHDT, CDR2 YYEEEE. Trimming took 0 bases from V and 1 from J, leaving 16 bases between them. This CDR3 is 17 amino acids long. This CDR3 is CASSLEEGPGFNYGYTF. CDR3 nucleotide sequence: TGTGCCAGCAGCTTGGAGGAAGGGCCAGGGTTTAACTATGGCTACACCTTC.

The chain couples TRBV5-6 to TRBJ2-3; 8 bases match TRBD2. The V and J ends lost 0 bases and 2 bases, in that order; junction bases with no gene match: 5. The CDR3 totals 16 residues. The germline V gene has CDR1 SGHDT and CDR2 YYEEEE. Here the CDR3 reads CASSLAASGSTDTQYF. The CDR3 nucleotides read TGTGCCAGCAGCTTGGCGGCTAGCGGGTCCACAGATACGCAGTATTTT.

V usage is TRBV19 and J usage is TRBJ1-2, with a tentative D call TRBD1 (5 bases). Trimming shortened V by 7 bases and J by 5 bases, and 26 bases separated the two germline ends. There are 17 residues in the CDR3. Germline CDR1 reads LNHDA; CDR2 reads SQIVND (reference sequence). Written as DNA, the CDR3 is TGTGCCAGTACAGAAGTCGCGGGGGAGTTCCAGTTATATGGCTACACCTTC. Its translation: CASTEVAGEFQLYGYTF.

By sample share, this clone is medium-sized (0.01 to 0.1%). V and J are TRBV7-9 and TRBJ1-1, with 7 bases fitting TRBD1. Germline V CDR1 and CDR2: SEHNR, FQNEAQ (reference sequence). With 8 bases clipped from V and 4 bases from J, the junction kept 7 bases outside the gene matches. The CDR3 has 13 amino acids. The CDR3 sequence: CASRHRGRTEAFF. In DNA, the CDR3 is TGTGCCAGCCGTCACAGGGGACGCACTGAAGCTTTCTTT.

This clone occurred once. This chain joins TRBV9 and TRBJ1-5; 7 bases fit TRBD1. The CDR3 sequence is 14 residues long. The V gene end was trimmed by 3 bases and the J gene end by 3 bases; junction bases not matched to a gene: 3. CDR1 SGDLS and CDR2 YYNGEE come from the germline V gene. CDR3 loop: CASSEGGTNQPQHF. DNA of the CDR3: TGTGCCAGCAGCGAAGGGGGCACCAATCAGCCCCAGCATTTT.

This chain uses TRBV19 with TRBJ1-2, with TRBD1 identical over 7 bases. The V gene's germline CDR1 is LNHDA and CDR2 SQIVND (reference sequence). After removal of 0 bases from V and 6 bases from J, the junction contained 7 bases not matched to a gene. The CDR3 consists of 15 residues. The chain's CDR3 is CASSIDPRGRDGYTF. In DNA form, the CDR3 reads TGTGCCAGTAGTATAGATCCCAGGGGGAGAGATGGCTACACCTTC. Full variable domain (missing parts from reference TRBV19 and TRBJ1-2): DGGITQSPKYLFRKEGQNVTLSCEQNLNHDAMYWYRQDPGQGLRLIYYSQIVNDFQKGDIAEGYSVSREKKESFPLTVTSAQKNPTAFYLCASSIDPRGRDGYTFGSGTRLTVV.

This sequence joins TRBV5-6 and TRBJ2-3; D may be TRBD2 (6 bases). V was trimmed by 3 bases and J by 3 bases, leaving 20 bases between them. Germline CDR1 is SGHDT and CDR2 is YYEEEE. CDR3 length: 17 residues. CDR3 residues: CASSSPPRGGETDTQYF. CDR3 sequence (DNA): TGTGCCAGCAGCTCCCCACCAAGGGGAGGTGAGACAGATACGCAGTATTTT.